This T cell receptor (beta chain) was captured by sequencing in a study of blood T cell repertoires in COVID-19. At the level of the study: Sources were T cells, B-cell-depleted T cells, or PBMCs; the material itself was cDNA or gDNA.

The CDR3 is made up of 16 amino acids. The junction had 3 bases not matched to a gene; V was cut back by 3 bases and J by 1 base. Germline-derived CDR1 and CDR2 are SGHRS and YFSETQ. The authors' processing: Reference gene primer amplification yielded estimated nucleated cell counts. Generated by immunoSEQ multiplex PCR, the TCRdb table keeps only in-frame clones and is missing some. V and J calls plus clone size are reproduced from that table; the DNA served to infer D and trimming. The sample lists 65,000 to 80,000 clones; about 88% were seen once. The J gene is TRBJ2-2, the V gene TRBV5-1; the match to TRBD2 covers 10 bases. The sequenced sample consisted of peripheral blood. The clonotype comes from a man between 65 and 85 years old with active or convalescent COVID-19. The CDR3 region has the DNA TGCGCCAGCAGCTCCTGGACTAGCGGGAACACCGGGGAGCTGTTTTTT. As protein: CASSSWTSGNTGELFF.